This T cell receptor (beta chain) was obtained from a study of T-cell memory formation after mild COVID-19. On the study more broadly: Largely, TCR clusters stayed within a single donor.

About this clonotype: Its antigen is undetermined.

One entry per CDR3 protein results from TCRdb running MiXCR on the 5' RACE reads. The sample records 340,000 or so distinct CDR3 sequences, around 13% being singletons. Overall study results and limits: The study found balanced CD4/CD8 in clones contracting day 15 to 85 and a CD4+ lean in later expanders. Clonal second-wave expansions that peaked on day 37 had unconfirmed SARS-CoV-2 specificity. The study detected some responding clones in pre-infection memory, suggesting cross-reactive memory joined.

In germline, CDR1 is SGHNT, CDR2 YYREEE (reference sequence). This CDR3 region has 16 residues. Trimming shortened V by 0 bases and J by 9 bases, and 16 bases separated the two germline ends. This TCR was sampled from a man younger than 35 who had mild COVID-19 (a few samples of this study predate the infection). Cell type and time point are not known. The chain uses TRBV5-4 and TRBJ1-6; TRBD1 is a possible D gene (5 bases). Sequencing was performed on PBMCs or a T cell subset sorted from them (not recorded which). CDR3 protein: CASSLGVAQGGSPLHF. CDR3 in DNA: TGTGCCAGCAGCTTGGGAGTGGCGCAGGGCGGTTCACCCCTCCACTTT.